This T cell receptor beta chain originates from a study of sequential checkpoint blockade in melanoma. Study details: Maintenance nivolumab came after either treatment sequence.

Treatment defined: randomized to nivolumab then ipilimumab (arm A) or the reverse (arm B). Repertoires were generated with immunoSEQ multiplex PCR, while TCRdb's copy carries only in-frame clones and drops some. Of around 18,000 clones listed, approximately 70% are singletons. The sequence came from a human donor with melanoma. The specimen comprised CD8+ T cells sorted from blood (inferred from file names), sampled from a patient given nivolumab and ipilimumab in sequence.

The CDR3 sequence is CASSHSGRAYEQYF. The CDR3 region has the DNA TGTGCCAGCAGTCATAGCGGGAGGGCCTACGAGCAGTACTTC. The chain joins TRBV7-3 to TRBJ2-7, with 11 positions matching TRBD2. With 6 bases clipped from V and 2 bases from J, the junction kept 3 bases outside the gene matches. This CDR3 region has 14 residues. Germline V gives CDR1 SGHTA, CDR2 FQGTGA. Full variable domain (missing parts from reference TRBV7-3 and TRBJ2-7): GAGVSQTPSNKVTEKGKYVELRCDPISGHTALYWYRQSLGQGPEFLIYFQGTGAADDSGLPNDRFFAVRPEGSVSTLKIQRTERGDSAVYLCASSHSGRAYEQYFGPGTRLTVT.